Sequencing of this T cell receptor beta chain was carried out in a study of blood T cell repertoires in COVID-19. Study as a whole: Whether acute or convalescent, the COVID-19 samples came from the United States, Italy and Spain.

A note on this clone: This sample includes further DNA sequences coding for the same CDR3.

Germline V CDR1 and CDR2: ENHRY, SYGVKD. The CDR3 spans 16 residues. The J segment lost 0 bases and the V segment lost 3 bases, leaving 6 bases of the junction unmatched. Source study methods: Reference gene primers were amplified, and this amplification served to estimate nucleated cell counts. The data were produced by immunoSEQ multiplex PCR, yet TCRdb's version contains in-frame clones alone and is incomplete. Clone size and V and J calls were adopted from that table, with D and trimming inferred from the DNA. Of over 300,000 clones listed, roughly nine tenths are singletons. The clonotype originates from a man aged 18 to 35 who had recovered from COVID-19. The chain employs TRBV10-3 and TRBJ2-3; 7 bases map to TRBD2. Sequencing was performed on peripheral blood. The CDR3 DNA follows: TGTGCCATCAGTGAATTGGCTAGCGGAAGCACAGATACGCAGTATTTT. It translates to CAISELASGSTDTQYF.